This TCR beta chain was documented in a study of spatial heterogeneity in lung cancer (dated by TCRdb to the late 2010s). Looking at the study overall: The donors were more than 60 patients from the lung TRACERx cohort who had early-stage, untreated non-small cell lung cancer. Nonsynonymous mutation counts, determined by whole-exome sequencing of tumor tissue, were related to features of the TCR repertoire. Follow-up PBMC samples were sequenced whenever the samples were available, and the median time to follow-up was around two years after resection. In the raw uncorrected reads, each unique combination of TCR and UMI appeared more than ten times on average. In non-small cell lung cancer, the study quantitatively compared TCR alpha and beta repertoires across several tumor regions, matched nontumor lung, and blood. Beta-chain transcripts were consistently detected in greater numbers than alpha-chain transcripts, which likely reflects a higher abundance of beta-chain transcripts. Both alpha and beta chains were TCR-sequenced in samples taken at surgery, namely 220 tumor regions, around 61 matched nontumor lung samples and around 53 PBMC samples.

The time point label, as the study defines it: blood at routine non-recurrence follow-up after resection. TCR sequencing used whole RNA extracted from tumor and nontumor lung tissue, or from cryopreserved PBMC samples, without cell sorting. A patient was chosen for TCR sequencing only when enough RNA was available from at least two tumor regions. Taking its sample share into account, this clonotype is medium-sized (0.01 to 0.1%). The clone's antigen remains unknown. No much larger clone is present one base from it, and per-base qualities are unavailable. Trimming leaves V shorter by 5 bases and J shorter by 8 bases, with the junction holding 10 bases beyond the gene matches. The germline V gene (reference sequence) gives CDR1 as DFQATT and CDR2 as SNEGSKA. Including cysteine and phenylalanine, the CDR3 has 15 amino acids. CDR3 DNA only is kept here, 45 bases in frame from base 1. Preparation of the library involved 5' RACE. The instrument was a NextSeq 500. To allow correction of PCR and sequencing errors, the TCR library protocol tagged every TCR cDNA molecule with a unique molecular identifier. The study's processing was this. TCR identification, UMI-based error correction and CDR3 extraction were performed with Decombinator tools. TCRs above a frequency of 2 per 1,000, corresponding to the top 1% of the tumor frequency distribution, were defined as expanded. Renyi diversity was computed with the R vegan package after each repertoire had been subsampled 100 times to 5,000 TCRs. To build CDR3 similarity networks, amino acid triplet string-kernel similarity was used, and CDR3s were connected when their pairwise similarity was above 0.82. TCRdb reran the public reads through fastp at Q25 and MiXCR, keeping productive beta chains. CDR3 protein sequences are deduplicated, and each keeps its most common genes and DNA. Here the V and J calls rest on TCRdb's processing, not on the authors' analysis. Here the sample has 50,000 to 60,000 distinct CDR3 sequences; roughly 8.1% occur a single time. Around 33% of the sample belongs to the ten largest clones.

The paper as a whole reports these results and caveats: Ubiquitous expanded tumor TCRs were found in blood more often at tumor resection than at routine follow-up. Additional single-cell paired TCR alpha and beta sequencing was considered necessary to confirm, at a functional level, the hypothesis that regional TCRs recognize regional mutations. Only 14 patients were included in comparisons of baseline and follow-up blood repertoires.

The clonotype was recovered from a female donor with early-stage non-small cell lung cancer. Sequenced material: PBMCs, taken at follow-up. The rearranged segments are TRBV20-1 and TRBJ1-4, with 11 junctional bases fitting TRBD1. The CDR3 loop reads CSAGGTGGVREKLFF. The DNA sequence is as follows: TGCAGTGCTGGAGGGACAGGGGGGGTTCGAGAAAAACTGTTTTTT.